Reported below is one TCR beta chain. Its antigen specificity is not known. No clone much larger than this one lies a single base away; base qualities are absent. TCRbeta CDR3 regions were amplified from genomic DNA using the immunoSEQ Assay, a bias-controlled multiplex PCR. Regarding the original processing steps: Within the assay, amplification of reference gene primers was used to estimate how many nucleated cells each sample contained. To quantify the absolute abundance of each unique TCRbeta CDR3 rearrangement, sequence reads were collapsed and filtered. For each sample, productive Simpson clonality was calculated as the square root of Simpson's diversity index over productive rearrangements. TCRdb took this table from immuneACCESS and kept in-frame rearrangements with V and J called. Such tables lack part of the clones; where checked against another copy, unresolved V genes explain under half of the gap, and the rest is unexplained. V, J and clone size are those of that table, while D and trimming were read from the DNA. The sample records hundreds of thousands of clones, around 85% of which are singletons. The top ten clonotypes cover roughly 2% of the sample.

The germline V and J ends show losses of 1 base and 3 bases respectively, and no gene match explains 2 bases of the junction. From cysteine to phenylalanine, the CDR3 is 15 amino acids long. The retained sequence is limited to the CDR3, 45 bases, with the frame set at the first base. For CDR1 and CDR2, the germline V gene (reference sequence) lists LGHDT and YNNKEL. This specimen belongs to a study of blood T cell repertoires in COVID-19 (dated by TCRdb to about 2020). For the study in its entirety: The collaborator samples originated in the United States, Italy and Spain and spanned the acute and convalescent phases of COVID-19. The material from the prospective study consisted of cDNA or gDNA derived from T cells, B-cell-depleted T cells, or PBMCs. The dataset comprised deeply sampled blood TCRbeta repertoires from subjects exposed to, actively infected with, or recovered from COVID-19. The repertoires were released in a freely available public database intended as a resource for research on the immune response to SARS-CoV-2. The samples were drawn from two sources: the first 160 participants of the ongoing ImmuneRACE study, and approximately 1,300 subjects contributed by 6 global collaborators. Sample metadata almost always included a de-identified subject ID, COVID-19 status, age in years and sex. Where HLA class I and class II types were available, the types were taken from metadata supplied by the sample provider, not from assay-based typing.

Results and caveats for the whole study, not just this receptor: The quantity of clinical and demographic metadata differed by source and by participant and was supplied without curation.

In the prospective study, participants were about 18 to 95 years old, resided in approximately 22 geographic areas of the United States, and were enrolled through a virtual design. In the prospective study, participants were assigned to cohorts based on the clinical history participants reported in a screening survey and a study questionnaire. ImmuneRACE Cohort 3 recovered participants were defined by two consecutive negative NP/OP PCR tests, healthcare professional clearance, or symptom resolution. Mobile phlebotomists in the prospective study collected whole blood, serum and a nasopharyngeal or oropharyngeal swab from every participant. Participants in the prospective study had the option to provide additional blood draws and questionnaires over a roughly two-month period. Before DNA extraction, prospective study blood samples were shipped either frozen or at room temperature.

The sequence joins TRBV3-1 (or the pseudogene TRBV3-2) to TRBJ2-3; 9 nucleotides in the junction match TRBD1. The sample consisted of PBMCs or T cells enriched from blood (not recorded which). This TCR came from a man aged 25 to 45 who had recovered from COVID-19. The DNA sequence follows: TGTGCCAGCAGCCAAGGGGACAGGGCAACAGATACGCAGTATTTT. Its amino acids are CASSQGDRATDTQYF.